The 27 T cell receptor beta chains below come from one sample, sequenced in a study of T cell responses to AZD1222 COVID-19 vaccine. Data came from immunoSEQ multiplex PCR; TCRdb stores just in-frame clones and leaves some out. The sample shows 95,000 to 110,000 clones, over 90% of them seen only once. Material: peripheral blood, obtained on day 0 of AZD1222 vaccination. Receptors were obtained from an adult in good health.

The rearrangement joins TRBV5-1 to TRBJ2-3; D is ambiguous. Germline V gene sequence: CDR1 SGHRS, CDR2 YFSETQ. Trimming stripped 0 bases from V and 4 bases from J, with 15 bases between. The CDR3 has 16 residues. The CDR3 DNA is TGCGCCAGCAGCTTGGGTGTAGCTCGGTTTCCAGATACGCAGTATTTT. This translates into CASSLGVARFPDTQYF.

The chain employs TRBV5-1 and TRBJ2-5, with D unresolved. Germline values: CDR1 SGHRS, CDR2 YFSETQ. The CDR3 runs to 15 residues. The ends were cut back, 0 bases at V and 1 base at J, with 10 bases in the middle. Here the CDR3 DNA reads TGCGCCAGCAGCTTGGGTGTTTCTCCCCAAGAGACCCAGTACTTC. Translating gives CASSLGVSPQETQYF.

This clone was found once. The chain is built from TRBV3-1 (or the pseudogene TRBV3-2) and TRBJ1-4; D remains unclear. Per the germline V gene, CDR1 is LGHDT and CDR2 is YNNKEL (reference sequence). Trimming shortened V by 4 bases and J by 6 bases, and 12 bases separated the two germline ends. The CDR3 sequence is 14 residues long. CDR3: CASSPSDLDEKLFF. Written as DNA, the CDR3 is TGTGCCAGCAGCCCATCGGACCTAGATGAAAAACTGTTTTTT.

The V call is TRBV7-2, the J call TRBJ2-3, with 9 nucleotides matching TRBD2. Germline-derived CDR1 and CDR2 are SGHTA and FQGNSA. V lost 6 bases, J lost 5 bases, and 12 bases stayed unmatched. This CDR3 is built from 16 residues. CDR3 protein: CASSRGASGMEDTQYF. CDR3 coding DNA: TGTGCCAGCAGTAGGGGGGCTAGCGGGATGGAAGATACGCAGTATTTT.

The chain couples TRBV5-8 to TRBJ2-1; 9 positions agree with TRBD1. V shed 4 bases, J shed 7 bases, and the junction held 12 bases outside the gene matches. The CDR3 covers 16 residues. CDR1 SGHTS and CDR2 YDEGEE come from the germline V gene. CDR3: CASSRTRDRAENEQFF. CDR3 nucleotide sequence: TGTGCCAGCAGCAGAACCCGGGACAGGGCAGAAAATGAGCAGTTCTTC. The full variable domain, with the rest looked up from reference TRBV5-8 and TRBJ2-1, is EAGVTQSPTHLIKTRGQQATLRCSPISGHTSVYWYQQALGLGLQFLLWYDEGEERNRGNFPPRFSGRQFPNYSSELNVNALELEDSALYLCASSRTRDRAENEQFFGPGTRLTVL.

The chain employs TRBV6-4 and TRBJ2-2; tentatively, D is TRBD1 or TRBD2 (5 bases each). The CDR3 has 14 residues. CDR1 is MRHNA, CDR2 SNTAGT, per germline. Trimming left V 3 bases short and J 3 bases short, with 8 bases between. CDR3 DNA: TGTGCCAGCAGTGATGGGACCCACACCGGGGAGCTGTTTTTT. Translating gives CASSDGTHTGELFF.

The chain couples TRBV19 to TRBJ2-3, with 8 bases aligning to TRBD2. The V segment lost 3 bases and the J segment 3 bases; nucleotides outside the gene matches: 8. The germline V gene has CDR1 LNHDA and CDR2 SQIVND (reference sequence). CDR3 length: 16 residues. For the CDR3, the DNA is TGTGCCAGTAGTATTAGGTCAGCGGGAGCGACAGATACGCAGTATTTT. It is translated as CASSIRSAGATDTQYF. The full variable domain, completed using reference TRBV19 and TRBJ2-3, is DGGITQSPKYLFRKEGQNVTLSCEQNLNHDAMYWYRQDPGQGLRLIYYSQIVNDFQKGDIAEGYSVSREKKESFPLTVTSAQKNPTAFYLCASSIRSAGATDTQYFGPGTRLTVL.

The J gene is TRBJ1-1, the V gene TRBV2; D possibly corresponds to TRBD1 (6 bases). The V and J ends lost 6 bases and 4 bases respectively, with 15 bases between them. Per germline, CDR1 SNHLY and CDR2 FYNNEI. The CDR3 covers 14 residues. CDR3 DNA sequence: TGTGCCAGCAGGGACTCGGGACAATCCACTGAAGCTTTCTTT. Translated, it gives CASRDSGQSTEAFF.

DNA for the CDR3: TGTGCCAGCAGTTCCCAACTCATACCCGGGACTAGCGGGAGAAATGAGCAGTTCTTC. This gives the protein CASSSQLIPGTSGRNEQFF. The genes are TRBV27 and TRBJ2-1, with TRBD2 matching over 14 bases. V trimming: 4 bases; J trimming: 7 bases; junction bases outside the gene matches: 15. CDR3 size: 19 residues. Germline lookup yields CDR1 MNHEY and CDR2 SMNVEV (reference sequence).

This clone turned up a few times. V usage is TRBV7-3 and J usage is TRBJ2-1; 7 nucleotides agree with TRBD2. This CDR3 has 13 residues. Unmatched junction bases numbered 0, after V lost 4 bases and J lost 3 bases. In germline, CDR1 is SGHTA, CDR2 FQGTGA. CDR3 DNA: TGTGCCAGCAGCTCTAGCGGCTACAATGAGCAGTTCTTC. Translated: CASSSSGYNEQFF.

The chain combines TRBV6-5 with TRBJ2-7; 7 bases map to TRBD2. The germline CDR1 and CDR2 sequences are MNHEY and SVGAGI. With 0 bases clipped from V and 3 bases from J, the junction kept 5 bases outside the gene matches. The CDR3 runs 15 residues. The CDR3 nucleotides are TGTGCCAGCAGTTACTCTCGGCTAGCGGACTACGAGCAGTACTTC. Its protein product is CASSYSRLADYEQYF.

This chain joins TRBV19 and TRBJ1-3; D gene uncertain. Germline CDR1 reads LNHDA; CDR2 reads SQIVND (reference sequence). V dropped 5 bases and J dropped 0 bases, with 5 bases sitting between them. There are 13 residues in the CDR3. The CDR3 protein is CASSVNSGNTIYF. In DNA form, the CDR3 reads TGTGCCAGTAGTGTAAACTCTGGAAACACCATATATTTT.

The rearrangement joins TRBV19 to TRBJ1-1; D uncertain. Germline V CDR1 and CDR2: LNHDA, SQIVND (reference sequence). The CDR3 is made up of 13 amino acids. Between the trimmed V and J ends, which lost 6 bases and 3 bases, there was a span of 11 bases. The CDR3 loop is CASSRGGDTEAFF. The CDR3 DNA reads as TGTGCCAGTAGCCGGGGTGGTGACACTGAAGCTTTCTTT.

The genes are TRBV3-1 (or the pseudogene TRBV3-2) and TRBJ1-2, with 11 bases that match TRBD1. V lost 4 bases and J lost 5; bases outside the gene matches: 9. Germline V gene data show CDR1 as LGHDT and CDR2 as YNNKEL (reference sequence). This CDR3 is 16 amino acids long. This chain's CDR3 is CASSPGDGTGGYGYTF. The DNA of the CDR3 is TGTGCCAGCAGCCCCGGAGATGGGACAGGGGGTTATGGCTACACCTTC.

The chain employs TRBV10-3 and TRBJ2-7, with D perhaps matching TRBD2 (5 bases). The CDR3 has 15 amino acids. CDR1 and CDR2 (germline): ENHRY, SYGVKD. V gave up 3 bases and J gave up 0 bases, with 12 bases separating them. CDR3 loop: CAISDVSAFSYEQYF. As DNA, the CDR3 is TGTGCCATCAGTGATGTTAGCGCCTTCTCCTACGAGCAGTACTTC.

The V gene is TRBV30, the J gene TRBJ1-2; D not resolved. The CDR3 loop spans 10 amino acids. Germline CDR1 GTSNPN, CDR2 SVGIG (reference sequence). The ends were cut back, 5 bases at V and 5 bases at J, with 6 bases in the middle. The CDR3 nucleotides read TGTGCCTGGTACTCATATGGCTACACCTTC. It codes for CAWYSYGYTF. Combining the CDR3 with reference TRBV30 and TRBJ1-2 gives the whole variable domain SQTIHQWPATLVQPVGSPLSLECTVEGTSNPNLYWYRQAAGRGLQLLFYSVGIGQISSEVPQNLSASRPQDRQFILSSKKLLLSDSGFYLCAWYSYGYTFGSGTRLTVV.

This clone was seen once. This sequence joins TRBV5-1 and TRBJ2-2; D is possibly TRBD2 (6 bases). With 1 base removed from V and 5 bases from J, the gap between germline ends came to 6 bases. CDR1 is SGHRS, CDR2 YFSETQ, per germline. The CDR3 covers 13 residues. The CDR3 DNA follows: TGCGCCAGCAGCTTGCTAGCGACCGGGGAGCTGTTTTTT. Its protein is CASSLLATGELFF.

The V gene is TRBV6-4, the J gene TRBJ2-1; 10 positions match TRBD2. CDR3 length: 16 residues. J lost 8 bases, V lost 5 bases, and 12 bases had no gene match. CDR1 is MRHNA, CDR2 SNTAGT, per germline. This CDR3 reads CASSRQAGGPTDEQFF. CDR3 nucleotide sequence: TGTGCCAGCAGTCGTCAAGCGGGAGGGCCCACCGATGAGCAGTTCTTC.

This rearrangement joins TRBV9 to TRBJ2-5; 9 bases map to TRBD2. Germline CDR1 SGDLS, CDR2 YYNGEE. The CDR3 is made up of 17 amino acids. The trim removed 1 base at V and 7 bases at J, leaving 14 bases unmatched. CDR3 sequence reads: CASSVSAVAGAVGTQYF. DNA of the CDR3: TGTGCCAGCAGCGTATCAGCGGTAGCGGGAGCCGTGGGGACCCAGTACTTC.

This sequence joins TRBV29-1 and TRBJ2-7; D gene unclear. The V end lost 4 bases, the J end lost 3 bases, and 7 bases lay between the germline ends. The V gene's germline CDR1 is SQVTM and CDR2 ANQGSEA. CDR3 length: 11 amino acids. The CDR3 DNA follows: TGCAGCGTTGTACAGTACTACGAGCAGTACTTC. This encodes CSVVQYYEQYF.

CDR3 nucleotide sequence: TGTGCCAGTAGTATAAATGCAGGCTACGAGCAGTACTTC. It yields the protein CASSINAGYEQYF. The chain links TRBV19 to TRBJ2-7; no firm D call. Germline V gene sequence: CDR1 LNHDA, CDR2 SQIVND (reference sequence). CDR3 length: 13 residues. V was cut by 2 bases and J by 3 bases, with 8 bases left in between.

The rearrangement links TRBV11-3 to TRBJ2-3; the match to TRBD1 covers 7 bases. Germline CDR1 reads SGHNT; CDR2 reads YENEEA. Unmatched junction bases numbered 13, after V lost 5 bases and J lost 2 bases. CDR3 size: 17 residues. CDR3 in amino acids: CASSLENTGTATDTQYF. The CDR3 DNA follows: TGTGCCAGCAGCCTCGAAAACACCGGGACAGCCACAGATACGCAGTATTTT. Complete variable domain (other parts from reference TRBV11-3 and TRBJ2-3): EAGVVQSPRYKIIEKKQPVAFWCNPISGHNTLYWYLQNLGQGPELLIRYENEEAVDDSQLPKDRFSAERLKGVDSTLKIQPAELGDSAVYLCASSLENTGTATDTQYFGPGTRLTVL.

The V gene is TRBV3-1 (or the pseudogene TRBV3-2), the J gene TRBJ1-5, with TRBD1 matching 8 bases. After removal of 6 bases from V and 6 bases from J, the junction contained 10 bases not matched to a gene. CDR3 length: 15 amino acids. Germline V gene sequence: CDR1 LGHDT, CDR2 YNNKEL (reference sequence). The CDR3 sequence is CASSPDRDWGQPQHF. The CDR3 DNA reads TGTGCCAGCAGTCCGGACAGGGATTGGGGTCAGCCCCAGCATTTT.

The V and J genes are TRBV29-1 and TRBJ2-1; D not resolved. The germline gives CDR1 SQVTM, CDR2 ANQGSEA. Trimming took off 6 bases at V and 10 bases at J, with 13 bases between the two ends. The CDR3 covers 11 residues. CDR3 bases: TGCAGCGTGCAGCCTACGGTCGAGCAGTTCTTC. Its protein is CSVQPTVEQFF.

The V gene is TRBV24-1, the J gene TRBJ2-7; a possible D gene is TRBD1 (6 bases). The CDR3 totals 14 residues. Germline V gene lookup returns CDR1 KGHDR and CDR2 SFDVKD. The V gene lost 8 bases and the J gene lost 3 bases, with 16 bases spanning the gap. CDR3 DNA: TGTGCCACCAAACGACCGGGACAAGGCTACGAGCAGTACTTC. Residues: CATKRPGQGYEQYF.

V usage is TRBV11-3 and J usage is TRBJ2-1; 7 nucleotides line up with TRBD1. Germline trimming cut 6 bases from V and 6 bases from J; bases unmatched to any gene: 8. There are 14 residues in the CDR3. Per germline, CDR1 SGHNT and CDR2 YENEEA. CDR3 sequence reads: CASRTGTEGNEQFF. The CDR3, as DNA: TGTGCCAGCAGAACCGGGACAGAAGGCAATGAGCAGTTCTTC. Combining the CDR3 with reference TRBV11-3 and TRBJ2-1 gives the whole variable domain EAGVVQSPRYKIIEKKQPVAFWCNPISGHNTLYWYLQNLGQGPELLIRYENEEAVDDSQLPKDRFSAERLKGVDSTLKIQPAELGDSAVYLCASRTGTEGNEQFFGPGTRLTVL.

The J gene is TRBJ1-2, the V gene TRBV7-9; unclear D gene. The germline V gene encodes CDR1 SEHNR and CDR2 FQNEAQ (reference sequence). This CDR3 contains 12 residues. V was cut by 1 base and J by 6 bases, with 6 bases left in between. CDR3 DNA sequence: TGTGCCAGCAGCTTAGGACGGGATGGCTACACCTTC. Translation: CASSLGRDGYTF.